These 24 T cell receptor beta chains were all obtained from the same sample, sequenced in a study of T cell responses to AZD1222 COVID-19 vaccine. Sequencing used immunoSEQ multiplex PCR; TCRdb keeps in-frame clones, though not all of them. The sample contains roughly 34,000 clones, roughly nine tenths of which appear only once. The source material was peripheral blood, sampled on day 0 of AZD1222 vaccination. The receptors were gathered from an adult in good health.

This CDR3 is CATSTPELAGGSSSYNEQFF. CDR3 nucleotide sequence: TGTGCCACCAGCACCCCCGAACTAGCGGGGGGCTCGAGCTCCTACAATGAGCAGTTCTTC. The chain employs TRBV15 and TRBJ2-1; 12 bases fit TRBD2. J lost 0 bases, V lost 4 bases, and 13 bases had no gene match. Germline loops: CDR1 LNHNV, CDR2 YYDKDF (reference sequence). CDR3 size: 20 residues.

This chain connects TRBV4-1 to TRBJ1-2; D possibly corresponds to TRBD1 (5 bases). This CDR3 has 14 amino acids. Germline V gene lookup returns CDR1 MGHRA and CDR2 YSYEKL. Trimming removed 3 bases from V and 2 bases from J, with 10 bases in between. CDR3 bases: TGCGCCAGCAGCCACCGACAGAGGAACTATGGCTACACCTTC. Protein sequence: CASSHRQRNYGYTF.

This rearrangement joins TRBV4-2 to TRBJ1-2; tentative D call: TRBD1 (6 bases). There are 15 residues in the CDR3. V gave up 1 base and J gave up 4 bases, with 13 bases separating them. The germline CDR1 and CDR2 sequences are LGHNA and YNFKEQ. Here the CDR3 DNA reads TGTGCCAGCAGCCAAGCCCTGTCAGGGGTCTATGGCTACACCTTC. It codes for CASSQALSGVYGYTF.

CDR3 in DNA: TGCAGTCCTCGTTGGGACAATGAGCAGTTCTTC. Its translation is CSPRWDNEQFF. The chain links TRBV20-1 to TRBJ2-1; D is uncertain. Germline V gene data show CDR1 as DFQATT and CDR2 as SNEGSKA (reference sequence). This CDR3 contains 11 residues. The V end was cut by 8 bases, the J end by 5 bases, with 10 bases between.

The CDR3 protein is CARSLDVF. CDR3 nucleotides: TGTGCCAGAAGCCTGGACGTGTTC. V and J are TRBV7-5 and TRBJ2-7. TRBV7-5 is listed as a pseudogene. This CDR3 region has 8 residues.

This clone was counted a single time. The rearrangement links TRBV5-1 to TRBJ2-2; 7 bases align to TRBD1. This CDR3 spans 16 amino acids. V lost 0 bases and J lost 3; bases outside the gene matches: 5. Germline-derived CDR1 and CDR2 are SGHRS and YFSETQ. The CDR3 is CASSLGDRPYTGELFF. CDR3 nucleotide sequence: TGCGCCAGCAGCTTGGGGGACAGACCCTACACCGGGGAGCTGTTTTTT.

This clone was observed a few times. The chain carries TRBV11-3 and TRBJ2-7; 14 bases map to TRBD2. In germline, CDR1 is SGHNT, CDR2 YENEEA. This CDR3 contains 15 residues. The trim removed 5 bases at V and 7 bases at J, leaving 7 bases unmatched. The CDR3 DNA follows: TGTGCCAGCAGCACGGGACTAGCGGGAGTGGGGGAGCAGTACTTC. It translates to CASSTGLAGVGEQYF. The full variable domain, in which reference TRBV11-3 and TRBJ2-7 provide the parts outside the CDR3, is EAGVVQSPRYKIIEKKQPVAFWCNPISGHNTLYWYLQNLGQGPELLIRYENEEAVDDSQLPKDRFSAERLKGVDSTLKIQPAELGDSAVYLCASSTGLAGVGEQYFGPGTRLTVT.

This clone was seen once. V usage is TRBV28 and J usage is TRBJ1-1; 7 positions match TRBD1. CDR1 and CDR2 from the germline V gene are MDHEN and SYDVKM. V was clipped by 8 bases and J by 2 bases; unmatched bases: 8. The CDR3 length is 14 residues. As DNA, the CDR3 is TGTGCCAGCGCTACCGGGACAGTAAACACTGAAGCTTTCTTT. It yields the protein CASATGTVNTEAFF.

The CDR3 DNA sequence: TGTGCCAGCAAAGGGGCCGGAGCGGGCACCGGGGAGCTGTTTTTT. Protein product: CASKGAGAGTGELFF. This chain connects TRBV28 to TRBJ2-2; a weak D match, TRBD2 (6 bases). This CDR3 is built from 15 residues. The ends were cut back, 7 bases at V and 4 bases at J, with 16 bases in the middle. Germline CDR1 is MDHEN and CDR2 is SYDVKM.

Written as DNA, the CDR3 is TGTGCCAGTAGTGCCCTGGGCGGGGGGGCATCAGATACGCAGTATTTT. Its protein is CASSALGGGASDTQYF. V gene TRBV19 combines with J gene TRBJ2-3, with 9 positions matching TRBD2. Per germline, CDR1 LNHDA and CDR2 SQIVND (reference sequence). Losses at the gene ends were 5 bases for V and 4 bases for J; bases not matched to a gene: 10. CDR3 length: 16 residues.

In its sample, this clone was seen once. The chain joins TRBV6-4 to TRBJ2-1, with D possibly TRBD1 on 5 matching bases. V dropped 2 bases and J dropped 15 bases, with 17 bases sitting between them. Looked up from germline, CDR1 is MRHNA and CDR2 is SNTAGT. This CDR3 comprises 13 residues. The CDR3 protein is CASSDTISGSRFF. The DNA of the CDR3 is TGTGCCAGCAGTGACACAATCTCAGGGTCGCGGTTCTTC.

CDR3 in DNA: TGTGCCAGCAGTGACTCTAGCGGGGGGGCCAATGAGCAGTTCTTC. This translates into CASSDSSGGANEQFF. The chain joins TRBV6-4 to TRBJ2-1; TRBD2 aligns across 11 bases. The germline V gene has CDR1 MRHNA and CDR2 SNTAGT. After removal of 0 bases from V and 6 bases from J, the junction contained 1 base not matched to a gene. CDR3 length: 15 residues.

The gene calls are TRBV9 and TRBJ2-1; tentative D call: TRBD1 (6 bases). The V gene's germline CDR1 is SGDLS and CDR2 YYNGEE. The V and J ends lost 1 base and 3 bases respectively, with 11 bases between them. The CDR3 is made up of 15 amino acids. The CDR3 coding sequence is TGTGCCAGCAGCGTATTAGGACAGAACTACAATGAGCAGTTCTTC. It encodes CASSVLGQNYNEQFF.

The chain couples TRBV27 to TRBJ2-3; D is perhaps TRBD1 (8 bases). The V end was cut by 0 bases, the J end by 3 bases, with 16 bases between. The CDR3 contains 17 residues. Germline-derived CDR1 and CDR2 are MNHEY and SMNVEV (reference sequence). This CDR3 reads CASSLSRNRGGTDTQYF. In DNA form, the CDR3 reads TGTGCCAGCAGTTTATCGAGGAACAGGGGGGGAACAGATACGCAGTATTTT.

The V and J genes are TRBV19 and TRBJ2-7; 8 bases line up with TRBD1. This CDR3 region has 15 residues. V lost 5 bases to trimming and J lost 3 bases; unmatched junction nucleotides: 9. Germline CDR1 LNHDA, CDR2 SQIVND (reference sequence). For the CDR3, the DNA is TGTGCCAGTAGTGAGTGGGCAGGGGGCAACTACGAGCAGTACTTC. As protein: CASSEWAGGNYEQYF.

The chain uses TRBV28 and TRBJ1-4; D possibly corresponds to TRBD1 (5 bases). Looked up from germline, CDR1 is MDHEN and CDR2 is SYDVKM. Trimming removed 1 base from V and 10 bases from J, with 13 bases in between. CDR3 size: 14 residues. CDR3 in amino acids: CASSLSSGSGKLFF. In DNA, the CDR3 is TGTGCCAGCAGTTTATCCTCAGGGTCCGGAAAACTGTTTTTT.

The sample holds a few counts of this clone. This chain links TRBV6-1 with TRBJ2-7, with D possibly being TRBD1 or TRBD2 (5 bases each). Trimming took off 3 bases at V and 2 bases at J, with 11 bases between the two ends. This CDR3 comprises 14 residues. Germline V gives CDR1 MNHNS, CDR2 SASEGT. CDR3 in amino acids: CASSDRDGAYEQYF. The CDR3 DNA reads TGTGCCAGCAGTGACCGGGACGGTGCCTACGAGCAGTACTTC.

V and J are TRBV6-5 and TRBJ1-1; D is ambiguous. With 6 bases removed from V and 2 bases from J, the gap between germline ends came to 13 bases. Germline loops: CDR1 MNHEY, CDR2 SVGAGI. There are 14 residues in the CDR3. The CDR3 is CASRESGPNTEAFF. The CDR3 region has the DNA TGTGCCAGCAGGGAGTCGGGCCCTAACACTGAAGCTTTCTTT.

The V and J genes are TRBV7-9 and TRBJ2-7; D may be TRBD1 or TRBD2 (5 bases each). The CDR3 is 13 residues long. Germline V CDR1 and CDR2: SEHNR, FQNEAQ (reference sequence). The V gene lost 1 base and the J gene lost 4 bases, with 8 bases spanning the gap. CDR3 loop: CASSLVGVYEQYF. The CDR3 nucleotides are TGTGCCAGCAGCTTAGTGGGGGTGTACGAGCAGTACTTC.

The V gene is TRBV7-2, the J gene TRBJ2-7; D perhaps matches TRBD1 (7 bases). CDR1 and CDR2 from the germline V gene are SGHTA and FQGNSA. With 3 bases removed from V and 2 bases from J, the gap between germline ends came to 14 bases. This CDR3 spans 15 amino acids. The CDR3 DNA is TGTGCCAGCAGCTTCGACAGGGACTCGACCTACGAGCAGTACTTC. It translates to CASSFDRDSTYEQYF.

The rearrangement uses TRBV28 and TRBJ2-7, with D uncertain. Germline CDR1 MDHEN, CDR2 SYDVKM. This CDR3 comprises 16 residues. The germline V and J ends were trimmed by 3 bases and 0 bases, with 15 bases remaining between them. CDR3 residues: CASSFAGQPSSYEQYF. CDR3 sequence (DNA): TGTGCCAGCAGTTTCGCCGGGCAACCGTCCTCCTACGAGCAGTACTTC.

The rearrangement uses TRBV19 and TRBJ2-7, with D unresolved. Trimming removed 5 bases from V and 0 bases from J, with 32 bases in between. Germline assignment: CDR1 LNHDA and CDR2 SQIVND (reference sequence). This CDR3 has 21 residues. The DNA of the CDR3 is TGTGCCAGTAGTTTCCAATCGCAGCAAGGTCCCACCCCGCGGCCCTCCTACGAGCAGTACTTC. This encodes CASSFQSQQGPTPRPSYEQYF. The full variable domain, rest sourced from reference TRBV19 and TRBJ2-7, is DGGITQSPKYLFRKEGQNVTLSCEQNLNHDAMYWYRQDPGQGLRLIYYSQIVNDFQKGDIAEGYSVSREKKESFPLTVTSAQKNPTAFYLCASSFQSQQGPTPRPSYEQYFGPGTRLTVT.

This clone was detected once. This specimen includes other DNA sequences encoding the same CDR3. CDR3 sequence (DNA): TGTGCCAGCAGCCGCGGGACAGGGGGCATCGGGGAGCTGTTTTTT. It specifies CASSRGTGGIGELFF. The chain is built from TRBV7-9 and TRBJ2-2, with 12 bases aligning to TRBD1. V shed 5 bases, J shed 7 bases, and the junction held 5 bases outside the gene matches. This CDR3 is built from 15 residues. CDR1 is SEHNR and CDR2 is FQNEAQ in the germline V gene (reference sequence). The full variable domain, in which reference TRBV7-9 and TRBJ2-2 provide the parts outside the CDR3, is DTGVSQNPRHKITKRGQNVTFRCDPISEHNRLYWYRQTLGQGPEFLTYFQNEAQLEKSRLLSDRFSAERPKGSFSTLEIQRTEQGDSAMYLCASSRGTGGIGELFFGEGSRLTVL.

This clone is a singleton in its sample. This rearrangement joins TRBV4-3 to TRBJ2-5; D might be TRBD1 (5 bases). The germline CDR1 and CDR2 sequences are LGHNA and YSLEER. The CDR3 runs 14 residues. V dropped 1 base and J dropped 1 base, with 7 bases sitting between them. The CDR3 DNA reads TGCGCCAGCAGCCAAGCGACAGTCCAAGAGACCCAGTACTTC. This translates into CASSQATVQETQYF.